This T cell receptor (beta chain) appears in the sequencing data of a study of early T cells in non-severe SARS-CoV-2 infection. The V gene's germline CDR1 is MNHNS and CDR2 SASEGT. V was trimmed by 10 bases and J by 2 bases, leaving 15 bases between them. CDR3 size: 13 residues. TCRdb ran MiXCR on the 5' RACE reads and lists one entry per CDR3 protein. The sample yields tens of thousands of distinct CDR3 sequences, about a tenth seen once. The sequenced sample consisted of whole blood. The chain couples TRBV6-1 to TRBJ2-7; D is unresolved. The sequence was obtained from an adult who was a healthcare worker with PCR-confirmed SARS-CoV-2 infection or an uninfected control (not recorded which). The CDR3, as DNA: TGTGCCACCGAACCCATCTCTACCTACGAGCAGTACTTC. Its translation is CATEPISTYEQYF.